These T cell receptor beta chains were read from a single sample in a study of cytomegalovirus exposure and HLA in healthy donors. Data came from immunoSEQ multiplex PCR; TCRdb stores just in-frame clones and leaves some out. Of roughly 200,000 clones in the sample, about 85% were seen once. The sequenced sample consisted of PBMCs. Receptors originate from a boy between 2 and 10 years old in good health and CMV-seronegative. Both conserved end residues are part of each CDR3. Each record gives: J gene, clone size, V gene, D gene, CDR3 protein, CDR3 DNA. D genes are given only for firm matches. Expanded clones get a size class; other rows say once, few or many, or leave the size out.

TRBJ2-1	.	TRBV30	.	CAWSADRSVLNEQFF	TGTGCCTGGAGTGCCGACCGCAGCGTCCTCAATGAGCAGTTCTTC
TRBJ2-7	.	TRBV27	.	CASSLPRGREGYEQYF	TGTGCCAGCAGTTTACCCCGGGGTCGTGAGGGCTACGAGCAGTACTTC
TRBJ2-3	.	TRBV4-1	.	CASSQVRSDTQYF	TGCGCCAGCAGCCAAGTGCGGTCGGATACGCAGTATTTT
TRBJ1-2	.	TRBV6-4	TRBD1	CASSARTGGADGYTF	TGTGCCAGCAGTGCCAGGACAGGGGGCGCGGATGGCTACACCTTC
TRBJ2-7	.	TRBV7-3	.	CASSLMAPWPYEQYF	TGTGCCAGCAGCTTAATGGCCCCCTGGCCTTACGAGCAGTACTTC
TRBJ2-4	.	TRBV29-1	TRBD2	CSVGGLAKNIQYF	TGCAGCGTGGGAGGGCTAGCCAAAAACATTCAGTACTTC
TRBJ1-5	.	TRBV12-2	.	CAPGGGPQHF	TGTGCCCCAGGGGGAGGTCCCCAGCATTTT
TRBJ2-1	.	TRBV7-9	.	CASSLRDYNEQFF	TGTGCCAGCAGCTTGAGGGATTACAATGAGCAGTTCTTC
TRBJ2-2	.	TRBV16	TRBD1	CASSQWTGEDGELFF	TGTGCCAGCAGCCAATGGACAGGGGAGGACGGGGAGCTGTTTTTT
TRBJ1-5	.	TRBV10-2	TRBD1	CASSEQGAIRPQHF	TGCGCCAGCAGTGAACAGGGGGCGATACGGCCCCAGCATTTT
TRBJ2-1	.	TRBV27	TRBD1	CASSSQGALYDEQFF	TGTGCCAGCAGCTCACAGGGGGCCCTTTATGATGAGCAGTTCTTC
TRBJ2-3	.	TRBV2	.	CARSRGSDTQYF	TGTGCCAGGAGCAGGGGTAGCGATACGCAGTATTTT
TRBJ2-1	.	TRBV5-1	TRBD1	CASSPRQGAGNEQFF	TGCGCCAGCAGCCCACGACAGGGGGCGGGGAATGAGCAGTTCTTC
TRBJ2-7	.	TRBV5-8	TRBD1	CASPGQGYEQYF	TGTGCCAGCCCGGGACAGGGCTACGAGCAGTACTTC
TRBJ1-5	few	TRBV9	TRBD1	CASSVAQGSLQHF	TGTGCCAGCAGCGTAGCACAGGGGTCCCTCCAGCATTTT
TRBJ2-7	once	TRBV6-6	TRBD2	CASSFSGRSYEQYF	TGTGCCAGCAGTTTTAGCGGGCGCTCCTACGAGCAGTACTTC
TRBJ2-1	.	TRBV5-1	TRBD1	CASSADRGHGNEQFF	TGCGCCAGCAGCGCAGACAGGGGGCACGGGAATGAGCAGTTCTTC
TRBJ1-2	.	TRBV9	.	CASMGRYGYTF	TGTGCCAGCATGGGCCGCTATGGCTACACCTTC
TRBJ2-7	.	TRBV27	.	CASSSTDYYEQYF	TGTGCCAGCAGTTCGACAGATTACTACGAGCAGTACTTC
TRBJ2-2	.	TRBV2	.	CATTSPRDGAGELFF	TGTGCCACTACCTCCCCTCGCGACGGGGCCGGGGAGCTGTTTTTT
TRBJ1-6	.	TRBV27	.	CASTDLTGEGNSPLHF	TGTGCCAGCACAGATTTGACAGGAGAAGGGAATTCACCCCTCCACTTT
TRBJ1-1	.	TRBV28	.	CASSPYWEANTEAFF	TGTGCCAGCAGTCCGTACTGGGAGGCGAACACTGAAGCTTTCTTT
TRBJ2-7	.	TRBV5-1	.	CASSFLGGSEQYF	TGCGCCAGCAGCTTCTTAGGTGGGAGCGAGCAGTACTTC
TRBJ2-7	.	TRBV7-8	.	CASSLAADYEQYF	TGTGCCAGCAGCCTAGCCGCAGACTACGAGCAGTACTTC
TRBJ2-6	.	TRBV7-3	.	CASSSGSGANVLTF	TGTGCCAGCAGCTCCGGCTCTGGGGCCAACGTCCTGACTTTC
TRBJ1-6	.	TRBV15	.	CATSRVEGSPLHF	TGTGCCACCAGCAGAGTAGAGGGCTCACCCCTCCACTTT
TRBJ1-3	.	TRBV7-8	TRBD1	CASSLGGLLKAGQASGNTIYF	TGTGCCAGCAGCTTAGGAGGATTGTTGAAGGCGGGACAGGCCTCTGGAAACACCATATATTTT
TRBJ1-2	.	TRBV28	TRBD1	CARRDSSGYTF	TGTGCCAGGCGGGACAGTAGTGGCTACACCTTC
TRBJ2-7	.	TRBV29-1	.	CSAADGAYEQYF	TGCAGCGCCGCCGACGGAGCCTACGAGCAGTACTTC